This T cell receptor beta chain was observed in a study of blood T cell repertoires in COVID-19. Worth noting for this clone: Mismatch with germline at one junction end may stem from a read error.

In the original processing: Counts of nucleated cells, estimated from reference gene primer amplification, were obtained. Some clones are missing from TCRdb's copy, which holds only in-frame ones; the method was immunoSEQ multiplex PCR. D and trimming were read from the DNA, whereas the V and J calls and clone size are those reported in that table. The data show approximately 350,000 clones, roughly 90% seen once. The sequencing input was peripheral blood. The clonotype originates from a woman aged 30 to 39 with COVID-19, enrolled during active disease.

CDR3 bases: TGTGCTAGCAGCTTAGTCCCCGAGCGGGAGGCCTACAATGAGCAGTTCTTC. Its translation is CASSLVPEREAYNEQFF. This rearrangement joins TRBV7-7 to TRBJ2-1, with TRBD2 identical over 9 bases. CDR3 length: 17 amino acids. Germline CDR1 reads SSHAT; CDR2 reads FNYEAQ (reference sequence).